Detailed here is one T cell receptor beta chain. The antigen it binds to is not known. Base qualities are not provided; no much larger clone lies one nucleotide away. These data are taken from a study of CD4 T cells in relation to SARS-CoV-2 and coronaviruses (dated by TCRdb to about 2021). Looking at the study overall: The ViraFEST assay cultured PBMCs with antigen for nine to eleven days, then sequenced TCR beta CDR3s to find antigen-specific clonal expansions. HLA restriction was mapped for shared crossreactive spike epitopes using patient-derived lymphoblastoid cell lines. Memory CD4+ T cell crossreactivity between SARS-CoV-2 and common cold coronavirus spike proteins was assessed at the TCR clonotype level in the study. A different TCR-beta assay, based on Illumina, was used to sequence expansion assays from other donors in the study. The Adaptive Biotechnologies TCR-sequencing kit was used to sequence samples from three pre-COVID donors and the naive versus memory experiments, while other data came from Illumina-based sequencing. The negative reference condition was either a culture with an HIV-1 Nef peptide pool or a culture with no peptide. Overall study results and their limits: Compared with monoreactive clones, crossreactive clones had significantly weaker SARS-CoV-2-driven expansion, a result consistent with antigenic imprinting. Crossreactivity analysis centred on spike protein, so crossreactivity against other viral proteins was not assessed. Small numbers of patients and of tested TCRs limited the study. Memory CD4+ clonotypes crossrecognizing SARS-CoV-2 and at least one common cold coronavirus spike were found in 60% to 70% of donors. Pre-pandemic and post-infection samples were not both contributed by any donor, so tracing of the source of pre-existing responses was limited.

The CDR3 covers 13 residues, taking in both the cysteine and the phenylalanine. CDR3 DNA is the only sequence kept; it has 39 bases, read in frame from the first base. Trimming removed 5 bases from V and 7 bases from J, leaving 9 bases between the germline ends. CDR1 and CDR2 were assigned from the germline V gene (reference sequence) as LNHDA and SQIVND. CD4+ T cells from unexposed donors were collected before the COVID-19 pandemic (2011-2018). After approximately 11 days of culture, CD4+ T cells were isolated with the EasySep CD4+ T cell isolation kit. As far as cell numbers permitted, CD4+ T cells from unexposed donors were tested for reactivity against SARS-CoV-2 S and N as well as four spike pools from common cold coronaviruses. Each well held two million PBMCs cultured in IMDM containing approximately 5% human AB serum and around 10 IU/ml IL-2. Half of the culture medium was replaced with fresh IL-2-containing medium on days 3 and 7. In general, every peptide culture condition was set up in three replicate wells. The leukapheresis product used for the unexposed donors was purchased from a commercial source. Ficoll-Paque PLUS gradient centrifugation was used to isolate PBMCs from either whole blood or leukapheresis product. PBMCs were either cryopreserved at -140°C or used fresh in the expansion assay. The QIAamp Micro DNA Kit was used to extract genomic DNA from the CD4+ T cells.

The library was obtained by the immunoSEQ multiplex PCR assay. The original pipeline was this. During preprocessing, nonproductive sequences were removed, as were CDR3s that did not start with C, did not end with F or W, or were shorter than 7 amino acids. The MANAFEST web app identified antigen-specific clonotypes based on expansion compared with the reference and other culture wells. To be counted as positive, a clone had to show significant expansion compared with the reference culture, at an FDR below 0.05, in 2 of 3 replicate wells. To be called positive, a clone also had to show significant expansion compared with every other tandem well and an odds ratio greater than 5. CDR3 homology was quantified as pairwise Levenshtein distance, calculated with the stringdist R package after three terminal residues were trimmed from each end. TCRdb provides this immuneACCESS table in a form limited to in-frame rearrangements. Some clones are lacking; in checked studies, under half of them reflect an unresolved V gene, and why the rest are absent is not known. V and J calls and clone size are as listed in that table; D and trimming were resolved from the DNA. For this sample there are around 32,000 clones; over 75% appear just once. The ten biggest clones cover 14% to 15% of the sample.

The sequence joins TRBV19 to TRBJ1-6; TRBD1 is a possible D gene, resting on 6 matching bases. Sample: CD4+ T cells from PBMCs, cultured in vitro. The source is a human donor in good health. The sequenced DNA: TGTGCCAGTAGTGGCGACAGGAATTCACCCCTCCACTTT. This encodes CASSGDRNSPLHF.